The 6 T cell receptor beta chains presented below share a single source sample, sequenced in a study of CD8+CD57+ T cells in acquired aplastic anemia. CDR3 and TCR beta VDJ profiling relied on genomic DNA as the template. TCRdb analysed the reads with MiXCR anew, one entry per CDR3 protein. Here the sample spans hundreds of thousands of distinct CDR3 sequences, roughly 64% being singletons. The specimen sequenced was sorted CD4+, CD8+, or CD8+CD57+ T cells (not recorded which) from PBMCs. Receptor source: a human donor in good health, serving as a control.

This clonotype has a count of ten or more. The chain links TRBV6-1 to TRBJ1-1; 9 positions agree with TRBD1. CDR1 is MNHNS and CDR2 is SASEGT in the germline V gene. This CDR3 spans 16 amino acids. The V segment lost 2 bases and the J segment 1 base; nucleotides outside the gene matches: 5. The CDR3: CASSESDRGENTEAFF. The CDR3 nucleotides are TGTGCCAGCAGTGAATCGGACAGGGGCGAGAACACTGAAGCTTTCTTT.

Comment on this clonotype: A much larger clone is a single base away; this may be a read error. The chain employs TRBV4-2 and TRBJ2-5; the D is unclear. Germline V gene sequence: CDR1 LGHNA, CDR2 YNFKEQ. Trimming cost V 11 bases and J 5 bases, with 12 bases left between them. The CDR3 runs to 11 residues. For the CDR3, the DNA is TGTGCCTGGATGGATTATGAGACCCAGTACTTC. It specifies CAWMDYETQYF.

The rearrangement links TRBV10-3 to TRBJ2-5; TRBD2 might be the D (6 bases). The J call may be mistaken, given a closer DNA end match to TRBJ2-7. Germline V lookup: CDR1 ENHRY, CDR2 SYGVKD. CDR3 size: 15 residues. CDR3 amino acids: CAIRDSGGFANEQYF. In DNA, the CDR3 is TGTGCCATCAGGGATAGCGGCGGCTTCGCAAACGAGCAGTACTTC.

J is TRBJ2-2 and V is TRBV7-2; D perhaps matches TRBD1 (5 bases). This CDR3 is built from 15 residues. Germline lookup yields CDR1 SGHTA and CDR2 FQGNSA. V was clipped by 5 bases and J by 17 bases, with 27 bases between them. As DNA, the CDR3 is TGTGCCAGCAGCCTACAGGCTGCTAACGCGCAGTTGTTCTTTTTT. Translation: CASSLQAANAQLFFF.

The chain combines TRBV20-1 with TRBJ2-5; 10 nucleotides line up with TRBD2. The CDR3 length is 14 residues. Germline CDR1 reads DFQATT; CDR2 reads SNEGSKA (reference sequence). The ends lost 3 bases at V and 4 bases at J; junction bases unmatched: 5. The CDR3 here is CSARSGGARETQYF. DNA of the CDR3: TGCAGTGCTAGGAGCGGGGGGGCGAGAGAGACCCAGTACTTC.

The J gene is TRBJ1-6, the V gene TRBV7-3, with D possibly being TRBD1 (6 bases). V lost 2 bases, J lost 4 bases, and 15 bases lay in between. CDR1 and CDR2 from the germline V gene are SGHTA and FQGTGA. The CDR3 has 17 residues. For the CDR3, the DNA is TGTGCCAGCAGCTTAGTGGGTCCCAGGGGTTATAATTCACCCCTCCACTTT. It specifies CASSLVGPRGYNSPLHF.